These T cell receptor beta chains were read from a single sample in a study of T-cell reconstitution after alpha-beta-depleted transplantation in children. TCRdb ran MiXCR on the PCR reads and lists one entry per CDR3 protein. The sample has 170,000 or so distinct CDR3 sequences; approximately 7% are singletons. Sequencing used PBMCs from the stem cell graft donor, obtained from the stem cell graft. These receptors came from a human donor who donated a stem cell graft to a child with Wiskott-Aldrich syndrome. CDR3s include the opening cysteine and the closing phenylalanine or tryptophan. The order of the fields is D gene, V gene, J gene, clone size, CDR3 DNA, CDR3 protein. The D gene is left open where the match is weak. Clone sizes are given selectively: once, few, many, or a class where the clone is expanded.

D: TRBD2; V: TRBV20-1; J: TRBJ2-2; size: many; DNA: TGCAGTGCCCCACTAGCGGGGAAGAACACCGGGGAGCTGTTTTTT; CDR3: CSAPLAGKNTGELFF
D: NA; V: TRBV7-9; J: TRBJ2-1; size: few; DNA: TGTGCCAGCAGCCATGGGAGTCTAGCGCATGAGCAGTTCTTC; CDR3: CASSHGSLAHEQFF
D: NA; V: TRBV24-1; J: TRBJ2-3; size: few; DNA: TGTGCCACCAGTGATTTGGTGTTTGGTGGAACAGATACGCAGTATTTT; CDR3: CATSDLVFGGTDTQYF
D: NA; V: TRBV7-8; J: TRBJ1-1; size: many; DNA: TGTGCCAGCAGCCAGCTAGGAGGGGGAGGTGAAGCTTTCTTT; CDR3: CASSQLGGGGEAFF
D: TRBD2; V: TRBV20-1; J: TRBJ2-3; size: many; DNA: TGCAGTGCTAGAGGCGGGGGGGCAGGGGATACGCAGTATTTT; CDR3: CSARGGGAGDTQYF
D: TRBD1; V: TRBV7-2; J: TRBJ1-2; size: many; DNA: TGTGCCAGCAGCTTAATACAGGGGAACTATGGCTACACCTTC; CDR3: CASSLIQGNYGYTF
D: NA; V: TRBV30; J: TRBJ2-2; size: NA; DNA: TGTGCCGGGCCTAAGCGCTCCGGGGAGCTGTTTTTT; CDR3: CAGPKRSGELFF
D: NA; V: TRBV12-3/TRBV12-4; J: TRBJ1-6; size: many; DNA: TGTGCCAGCAGCCCCTCCCCTCAGGGTTTGAATTCACCCCTCCACTTT; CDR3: CASSPSPQGLNSPLHF
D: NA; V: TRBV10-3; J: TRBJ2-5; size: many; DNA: TGTGCCACACAGGGCAGCCAAGAGACCCAGTACTTC; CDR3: CATQGSQETQYF
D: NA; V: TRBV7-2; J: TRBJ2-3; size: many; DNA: TGTGCCAGCAGCGTTAGCGGTAGAGGGGCAGATACGCAGTATTTT; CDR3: CASSVSGRGADTQYF
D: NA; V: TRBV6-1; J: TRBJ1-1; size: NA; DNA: TGTGCCAGCAGGGCGGGGGGAACAATTGAAGCTTTCTTT; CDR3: CASRAGGTIEAFF
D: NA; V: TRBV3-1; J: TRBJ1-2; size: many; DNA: TGTGCCAGCAGCCAATCATTCCGGGACTTCTATGGCTACACCTTC; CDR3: CASSQSFRDFYGYTF
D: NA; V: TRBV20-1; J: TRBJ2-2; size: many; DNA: TGCAGTGCCCCCCGGGATTGGTCAGGAGGAACCGGGGAGCTGTTTTTT; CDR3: CSAPRDWSGGTGELFF
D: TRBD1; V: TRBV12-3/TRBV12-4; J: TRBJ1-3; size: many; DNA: TGTGCCAGCAGTTTTTGGTCAGGGGGCCATGGAAACACCATATATTTT; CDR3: CASSFWSGGHGNTIYF
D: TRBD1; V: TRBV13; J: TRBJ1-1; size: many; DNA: TGTGCCAGCAGCATTGGGGACAGGGTAAAGGTTGGCACTGAAGCTTTCTTT; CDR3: CASSIGDRVKVGTEAFF
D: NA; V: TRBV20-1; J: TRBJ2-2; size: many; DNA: TGCAGTGCTAGGCCCCCCGGGACCGGGGAGCTGTTTTTT; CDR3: CSARPPGTGELFF
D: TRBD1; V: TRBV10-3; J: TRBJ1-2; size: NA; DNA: TGTGCCATCAGGGGGGACAGGGAGAGTGGCTACACCTTC; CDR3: CAIRGDRESGYTF
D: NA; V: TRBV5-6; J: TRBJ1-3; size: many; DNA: TGTGCCAGCAGCTTGGCCGGGGTCAACACCATATATTTT; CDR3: CASSLAGVNTIYF
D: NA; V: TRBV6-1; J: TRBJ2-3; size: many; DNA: TGTGCCAGCAGTGTGTCAGGCGGGGGCCCCTTCCACACAGATACGCAGTATTTT; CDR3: CASSVSGGGPFHTDTQYF
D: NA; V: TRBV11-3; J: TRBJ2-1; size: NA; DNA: TGTGCCAGCAGCTCCGGCCTCTTC; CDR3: CASSSGLF
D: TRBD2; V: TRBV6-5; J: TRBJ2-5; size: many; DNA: TGTGCCAGCAGTTACTCGCCAGCGGGGTACCAAGAGACCCAGTACTTC; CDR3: CASSYSPAGYQETQYF
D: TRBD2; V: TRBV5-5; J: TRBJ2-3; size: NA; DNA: TGTGCCAGCAGCTTGGGACTAGCGGGGGCCCTTAGCACAGATACGCAGTATTTT; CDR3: CASSLGLAGALSTDTQYF
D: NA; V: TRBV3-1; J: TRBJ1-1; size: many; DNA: TGTGCCAGCAGCCAAGTCAGAGGGGGGGTCGCTGAAGCTTTCTTT; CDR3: CASSQVRGGVAEAFF